These T cell receptor beta chains were read from a single sample in a study of blood T cell repertoires in COVID-19. The table came from immunoSEQ multiplex PCR; TCRdb's copy has only in-frame clones and leaves some out. The table lists roughly 150,000 clones, approximately 80% of them singletons, with approximately 5% in the top ten. The sample was peripheral blood. The receptors shown here come from a woman aged 45-60 years with acute or convalescent COVID-19. Both conserved end residues are part of each CDR3. The D gene is left open where the match is weak. Not every row has a clone size; where given, it reads once, few, many or a size class.

d_call	clone_size	v_call	j_call	cdr3_aa	cdr3_nt
TRBD2	-	TRBV11-1	TRBJ2-3	CASSFTSASSTDTQYF	TGTGCCAGCAGTTTTACTAGCGCTTCTAGCACAGATACGCAGTATTTT
TRBD1	-	TRBV4-1	TRBJ1-1	CASRVHSGQPRGDTEAFF	TGCGCCAGTCGGGTACATTCGGGACAGCCAAGGGGGGACACTGAAGCTTTCTTT
-	-	TRBV6-5	TRBJ1-2	CASSSTTTAYTF	TGTGCCAGCAGCTCAACTACCACGGCCTACACCTTC
-	-	TRBV24-1	TRBJ2-1	CATSDPGYRTDEQFF	TGTGCCACCAGTGATCCGGGGTACAGGACAGATGAGCAGTTCTTC
-	few	TRBV5-1	TRBJ1-1	CASSLGGEGETEAFF	TGCGCCAGCAGCTTGGGAGGGGAGGGAGAGACTGAAGCTTTCTTT
-	few	TRBV19	TRBJ1-1	CASSVRAIQTEAFF	TGTGCCAGTAGCGTCAGGGCTATACAGACTGAAGCTTTCTTT
-	-	TRBV30	TRBJ1-2	CAWSVRGNGYTF	TGTGCCTGGAGTGTACGGGGTAATGGCTACACCTTC
-	-	TRBV7-9	TRBJ2-3	CASSPARGIDTQYF	TGTGCCAGCAGCCCCGCTCGAGGGATAGATACGCAGTATTTT
-	-	TRBV7-9	TRBJ1-6	CASSLGSTSIVPLHF	TGTGCCAGCAGCTTAGGGTCTACCTCGATTGTACCCCTCCACTTT
-	-	TRBV2	TRBJ2-7	CASRETGTYEQYF	TGTGCCAGCAGAGAGACAGGTACCTACGAGCAGTACTTC
-	-	TRBV28	TRBJ2-5	CASSLGQGETQYF	TGTGCCAGCAGTTTGGGTCAGGGTGAGACCCAGTACTTC
TRBD1	-	TRBV2	TRBJ1-4	CASSDSGTGDEKLFF	TGTGCCAGCAGTGACTCAGGGACAGGGGATGAAAAACTGTTTTTT
TRBD1	few	TRBV7-9	TRBJ1-2	CASSPRGQTVLFNYGYTF	TGTGCCAGCAGCCCCCGGGGACAGACAGTCTTATTTAACTATGGCTACACCTTC
TRBD2	-	TRBV9	TRBJ2-5	CASSVGASGGNQETQYF	TGTGCCAGCAGCGTAGGGGCTAGCGGGGGTAACCAAGAGACCCAGTACTTC
-	many	TRBV23-1	TRBJ1-5	CASSPNKVQGGNQPQHF	TGCGCCAGCAGCCCTAATAAGGTACAGGGCGGCAATCAGCCCCAGCATTTT
-	once	TRBV2	TRBJ2-7	CASSEARGARPNEQYF	TGTGCCAGCAGTGAAGCGCGCGGGGCCAGGCCCAACGAGCAGTACTTC
TRBD1	-	TRBV28	TRBJ1-1	CASRWTGGNTEAFF	TGTGCCAGCAGGTGGACAGGGGGGAACACTGAAGCTTTCTTT
-	few	TRBV28	TRBJ2-7	CASSLNIPSYEQYF	TGTGCCAGCAGTTTAAACATCCCTTCCTACGAGCAGTACTTC
-	-	TRBV4-1	TRBJ2-7	CASSQELGRGEEYEQYF	TGCGCCAGCAGCCAAGAACTGGGAAGGGGCGAAGAATACGAGCAGTACTTC
TRBD1	-	TRBV6-5	TRBJ2-2	CASSLQGADIGELFF	TGTGCCAGCAGTTTACAGGGGGCGGACATCGGGGAGCTGTTTTTT
TRBD1	-	TRBV29-1	TRBJ1-5	CSVTEGQAGIQPQHF	TGCAGCGTTACGGAGGGACAGGCGGGAATCCAGCCCCAGCATTTT
TRBD1	-	TRBV5-1	TRBJ1-2	CASNRDSAMEGYTF	TGCGCCAGCAACCGGGACAGCGCCATGGAGGGCTACACCTTC
TRBD1	-	TRBV12-3/TRBV12-4	TRBJ1-4	CASGQGREKLFF	TGTGCCAGTGGACAGGGACGCGAAAAACTGTTTTTT
-	-	TRBV7-3	TRBJ1-1	CASSFGLNTEAFF	TGTGCCAGCAGCTTTGGCCTGAACACTGAAGCTTTCTTT
-	-	TRBV7-9	TRBJ1-3	CASSIGGYGNTIYF	TGTGCCAGCAGCATAGGAGGGTATGGAAACACCATATATTTT
-	-	TRBV5-1	TRBJ1-5	CASSLWAGNNQPQHF	TGCGCCAGCAGCTTGTGGGCAGGGAACAATCAGCCCCAGCATTTT
-	-	TRBV15	TRBJ1-3	CATSRASGNTIYF	TGTGCCACCAGCAGAGCGAGTGGAAACACCATATATTTT
TRBD1	-	TRBV14	TRBJ1-6	CASSPRTGVGSPLHF	TGTGCCAGCAGCCCGAGGACAGGGGTTGGTTCACCCCTCCACTTT
-	once	TRBV18	TRBJ2-2	CASSPPNRGAFSNTGELFF	TGTGCCAGCTCACCACCAAACCGGGGGGCATTTTCCAACACCGGGGAGCTGTTTTTT
-	-	TRBV7-6	TRBJ1-1	CASSPRPGGTEAFF	TGTGCCAGCAGCCCCAGACCGGGAGGGACTGAAGCTTTCTTT
TRBD2	-	TRBV11-2	TRBJ2-1	CASSFGGGDEQFF	TGTGCCAGCAGCTTCGGCGGGGGTGATGAGCAGTTCTTC
-	few	TRBV27	TRBJ2-7	CASSSGATLSYEQYF	TGTGCCAGCAGTTCAGGGGCGACCCTCTCCTACGAGCAGTACTTC
-	-	TRBV7-9	TRBJ1-2	CASSPRAGYGYTF	TGTGCCAGCAGCCCAAGGGCGGGCTATGGCTACACCTTC
TRBD1	-	TRBV7-2	TRBJ1-3	CASSSLPGQGARGNTIYF	TGTGCCAGCAGCTCCCTACCGGGACAGGGGGCGCGGGGAAACACCATATATTTT
TRBD1	-	TRBV28	TRBJ1-2	CASILDRANYGYTF	TGTGCCAGCATTTTAGACAGGGCTAACTATGGCTACACCTTC
TRBD1	-	TRBV7-8	TRBJ1-1	CASNRGQGEAFF	TGTGCCAGCAACAGGGGGCAGGGAGAGGCTTTCTTT
-	-	TRBV6-6	TRBJ2-4	CASSYGPQGQNIQYF	TGTGCCAGCAGTTACGGTCCCCAGGGGCAAAACATTCAGTACTTC
-	-	TRBV3-1/TRBV3-2	TRBJ1-1	CASSRQRNTEAFF	TGTGCCAGCAGTCGACAGAGGAACACTGAAGCTTTCTTT
-	-	TRBV19	TRBJ1-2	CASSSDRHYGYTF	TGTGCCAGTAGTTCCGACAGGCACTATGGCTACACCTTC
-	once	TRBV14	TRBJ1-2	CASSQGISSGDGYTF	TGTGCCAGCAGCCAAGGAATATCGTCGGGGGACGGCTACACCTTC
-	-	TRBV4-3	TRBJ1-1	CASSQDGGGYTEAFF	TGCGCCAGCAGCCAAGATGGGGGGGGCTACACTGAAGCTTTCTTT
TRBD2	-	TRBV7-9	TRBJ2-1	CASSLERGGLINNEQFF	TGTGCCAGCAGCTTAGAGCGGGGGGGGCTCATTAACAATGAGCAGTTCTTC
-	-	TRBV5-1	TRBJ1-3	CASSLEENTIYF	TGCGCCAGCAGCTTGGAGGAGAACACCATATATTTT
-	-	TRBV4-1	TRBJ2-2	CASSQERGNTGELFF	TGCGCCAGCAGCCAAGAGCGGGGGAACACCGGGGAGCTGTTTTTT
-	-	TRBV5-6	TRBJ1-4	CASSLIDRDEKLFF	TGTGCCAGCAGCTTGATCGACAGAGATGAAAAACTGTTTTTT